These 30 T cell receptor beta chains were all obtained from the same sample, sequenced in a study of blood T cell repertoires in COVID-19. Repertoires were generated with immunoSEQ multiplex PCR, while TCRdb's copy carries only in-frame clones and drops some. The top ten hold over 10% of the sample, which has approximately 400,000 clones, roughly 88% seen once. Material for sequencing was peripheral blood. These TCRs come from a woman in her 50s with COVID-19, enrolled during active disease.

The CDR3 DNA sequence: TGTGCCAGCAGCCCCGCGGGGACCTCCTACAATGAGCAGTTCTTC. Translating gives CASSPAGTSYNEQFF. The chain joins TRBV5-4 to TRBJ2-1; a possible D gene is TRBD2 (6 bases). This CDR3 is built from 15 residues. Germline values: CDR1 SGHNT, CDR2 YYREEE (reference sequence). Trimming cost V 4 bases and J 0 bases, with 11 bases left between them.

V and J are TRBV5-1 and TRBJ1-2; 10 positions match TRBD1. Germline V gene lookup returns CDR1 SGHRS and CDR2 YFSETQ. This CDR3 comprises 16 residues. Germline trimming cut 0 bases from V and 1 base from J; bases unmatched to any gene: 3. The CDR3 loop reads CASSLGGTGVNYGYTF. The CDR3 coding sequence is TGCGCCAGCAGCTTGGGAGGGACAGGGGTTAACTATGGCTACACCTTC.

The rearrangement uses TRBV27 and TRBJ1-4; 7 bases are shared with TRBD1. From germline, CDR1 is MNHEY and CDR2 SMNVEV (reference sequence). V shed 6 bases, J shed 0 bases, and the junction held 7 bases outside the gene matches. The CDR3 covers 16 residues. The CDR3 spells CASSLTGLATNEKLFF. In DNA, the CDR3 is TGTGCCAGCAGCCTGACAGGGCTCGCAACTAATGAAAAACTGTTTTTT.

The chain is built from TRBV6-5 and TRBJ1-5, with unresolved D. This CDR3 has 14 amino acids. The V gene lost 6 bases and the J gene lost 7 bases, with 16 bases spanning the gap. CDR1 and CDR2 from the germline V gene are MNHEY and SVGAGI. CDR3 amino acids: CASRPDGGQQPQHF. CDR3 DNA sequence: TGTGCCAGCAGACCCGACGGCGGCCAGCAGCCCCAGCATTTT.

The chain carries TRBV10-3 and TRBJ2-2; 9 positions agree with TRBD1. This CDR3 spans 15 amino acids. Germline V gene sequence: CDR1 ENHRY, CDR2 SYGVKD. With 4 bases clipped from V and 0 bases from J, the junction kept 0 bases outside the gene matches. The CDR3 region has the DNA TGTGCCATCAGTGGGGACAGGGCGAACACCGGGGAGCTGTTTTTT. Its protein is CAISGDRANTGELFF.

The CDR3 nucleotides are TGTGCCAGCAGCTTGGACAGGGGGGGTAGCAGGGAGCAGTTCTTC. Residues: CASSLDRGGSREQFF. J is TRBJ2-1 and V is TRBV7-2; 10 nucleotides match TRBD1. Trimming removed 3 bases from V and 10 bases from J; junction bases left unmatched: 9. CDR1 is SGHTA and CDR2 is FQGNSA in the germline V gene. There are 15 residues in the CDR3.

V and J are TRBV5-1 and TRBJ2-1; 7 positions agree with TRBD2. The junction had 14 bases not matched to a gene; V was cut back by 4 bases and J by 10 bases. The CDR3 sequence is 15 residues long. Germline CDR1 and CDR2: SGHRS and YFSETQ. This CDR3 is CASSESSGTGGEQFF. CDR3 in DNA: TGCGCCAGCAGCGAGTCTAGCGGAACCGGCGGAGAGCAGTTCTTC.

This chain links TRBV5-1 with TRBJ1-4; 7 bases agree with TRBD1. Germline CDR1 reads SGHRS; CDR2 reads YFSETQ. V shed 4 bases and J 8 bases; nucleotides not matched to a gene: 5. The CDR3 spans 13 residues. The chain's CDR3 is CASSTGQNEKLFF. CDR3 nucleotides: TGCGCCAGCAGCACGGGACAGAACGAAAAACTGTTTTTT.

The chain links TRBV3-1 (or the pseudogene TRBV3-2) to TRBJ2-6, with D possibly TRBD1 on 5 matching bases. V was shortened by 1 base and J by 7 bases, with 17 bases between the two germline ends. Germline V gives CDR1 LGHDT, CDR2 YNNKEL (reference sequence). This CDR3 region has 17 residues. The CDR3 DNA reads TGTGCCAGCAGCCAAGGGACAAGCCTGTTCGGAGCCAACGTCCTGACTTTC. It codes for CASSQGTSLFGANVLTF.

This clone was counted a few times. This chain links TRBV5-4 with TRBJ1-2; a possible D gene is TRBD1 (5 bases). The CDR3 totals 14 residues. The ends were cut back, 3 bases at V and 4 bases at J, with 13 bases in the middle. CDR1 and CDR2 from the germline V gene are SGHNT and YYREEE (reference sequence). Here the CDR3 DNA reads TGTGCCAGCAGCTCGACCGGGGACTCCTATGGCTACACCTTC. It encodes CASSSTGDSYGYTF.

J is TRBJ2-1 and V is TRBV2; no reliable D call. The V end was cut by 4 bases, the J end by 5 bases, with 3 bases between. CDR3 size: 11 residues. Germline V gene lookup returns CDR1 SNHLY and CDR2 FYNNEI. The CDR3 sequence is CASSVNNEQFF. As DNA, the CDR3 is TGTGCCAGCAGTGTAAACAATGAGCAGTTCTTC.

In this sample, this clone turned up once. The V gene is TRBV2, the J gene TRBJ2-2, with 11 bases identical to TRBD2. This CDR3 spans 15 amino acids. V lost 2 bases to trimming and J lost 4 bases; unmatched junction nucleotides: 0. Germline V lookup: CDR1 SNHLY, CDR2 FYNNEI. CDR3 sequence: CASSELAGGTGELFF. In DNA, the CDR3 is TGTGCCAGCAGTGAACTAGCGGGGGGCACCGGGGAGCTGTTTTTT.

V usage is TRBV28 and J usage is TRBJ2-6; 10 bases map to TRBD1. This CDR3 is 19 amino acids long. Germline V gene sequence: CDR1 MDHEN, CDR2 SYDVKM. Trimming removed 8 bases from V and 0 bases from J; junction bases left unmatched: 13. CDR3: CASWGSPGTGVSGANVLTF. CDR3 nucleotide sequence: TGTGCCAGCTGGGGATCCCCCGGGACAGGGGTCTCTGGGGCCAACGTCCTGACTTTC. Supplemented by reference TRBV28 and TRBJ2-6, the full variable domain reads DVKVTQSSRYLVKRTGEKVFLECVQDMDHENMFWYRQDPGLGLRLIYFSYDVKMKEKGDIPEGYSVSREKKERFSLILESASTNQTSMYLCASWGSPGTGVSGANVLTFGAGSRLTVL.

The chain couples TRBV12-3 or TRBV12-4 to TRBJ1-4; D unclear. V dropped 5 bases and J dropped 11 bases, with 9 bases sitting between them. The CDR3 is 11 amino acids. For the CDR3, the DNA is TGTGCCAGCAGTAACTATGGGAAACTGTTTTTT. Translated: CASSNYGKLFF.

V is TRBV7-9 and J is TRBJ1-1, with D possibly matching TRBD1 (6 bases). Germline V CDR1 and CDR2: SEHNR, FQNEAQ (reference sequence). CDR3 length equals 18 residues. The V and J ends lost 3 bases and 0 bases respectively, with 20 bases between them. The CDR3 reads CASSLGAGEIVMNTEAFF. The CDR3 coding sequence is TGTGCCAGCAGCTTGGGGGCCGGGGAAATCGTTATGAACACTGAAGCTTTCTTT.

This sequence joins TRBV6-1 and TRBJ1-6; D not resolved. Trimming took 4 bases from V and 7 from J, leaving 8 bases between them. CDR1 and CDR2 from the germline V gene are MNHNS and SASEGT. There are 13 residues in the CDR3. The CDR3 reads CASSANSNSPLHF. In DNA form, the CDR3 reads TGTGCCAGCAGTGCCAACTCGAATTCACCCCTCCACTTT.

The chain recombines TRBV6-6 with TRBJ1-3, with TRBD1 matching 10 bases. The CDR3 has 16 amino acids. The germline CDR1 and CDR2 sequences are MNHNY and SVGAGI (reference sequence). V lost 9 bases and J lost 2; bases outside the gene matches: 10. The chain's CDR3 is CASVYRQGATGNTIYF. In DNA form, the CDR3 reads TGTGCCAGTGTTTACCGACAGGGGGCAACTGGAAACACCATATATTTT.

This clone was found a few times. This specimen includes other DNA sequences encoding the same CDR3. The chain carries TRBV28 and TRBJ1-1; the D is unclear. This CDR3 has 11 amino acids. V lost 10 bases to trimming and J lost 1 base, with 7 bases between them. The germline CDR1 and CDR2 sequences are MDHEN and SYDVKM. CDR3 in DNA: TGTGCCACCACAGAGAACACTGAAGCTTTCTTT. Its protein product is CATTENTEAFF.

The chain has TRBV3-1 (or the pseudogene TRBV3-2) and TRBJ2-1; D gene uncertain. V lost 1 base to trimming and J lost 10 bases, with 17 bases between them. Germline values: CDR1 LGHDT, CDR2 YNNKEL (reference sequence). The CDR3 has 15 amino acids. CDR3 amino acids: CASSQGGLPPMEQFF. The CDR3 DNA sequence: TGTGCCAGCAGCCAAGGTGGGCTACCACCAATGGAGCAGTTCTTC.

The J gene is TRBJ1-3, the V gene TRBV19; 10 positions agree with TRBD1. Germline-derived CDR1 and CDR2 are LNHDA and SQIVND (reference sequence). The V segment lost 1 base and the J segment 8 bases; nucleotides outside the gene matches: 5. CDR3 size: 15 residues. As DNA, the CDR3 is TGTGCCAGTAGTATAGTAACCGGGACAGGGGACACCATATATTTT. It translates to CASSIVTGTGDTIYF.

The rearrangement links TRBV27 to TRBJ2-7, with D tentatively TRBD2 (6 bases). Germline CDR1 MNHEY, CDR2 SMNVEV (reference sequence). This CDR3 spans 13 amino acids. Trimming took 5 bases from V and 10 from J, leaving 18 bases between them. Here the CDR3 DNA reads TGTGCCAGCAGTGCTTCCGGGAGAGCGAAACAGTACTTC. Residues: CASSASGRAKQYF.

This clone came up once. J is TRBJ2-7 and V is TRBV29-1; 7 bases agree with TRBD1. CDR3 length: 11 residues. V gave up 8 bases and J gave up 3 bases; unmatched junction bases: 4. Germline V gives CDR1 SQVTM, CDR2 ANQGSEA. CDR3 in amino acids: CSSRDSYEQYF. CDR3 bases: TGCAGCTCCCGGGACAGCTACGAGCAGTACTTC.

This chain links TRBV19 with TRBJ1-1, with a tentative D call TRBD1 (5 bases). Trimming removed 2 bases from V and 4 bases from J, with 11 bases in between. This CDR3 region has 14 residues. Germline CDR1 reads LNHDA; CDR2 reads SQIVND (reference sequence). CDR3 amino acids: CASSIRTRVTEAFF. The CDR3 nucleotides are TGTGCCAGTAGTATACGGACAAGGGTCACTGAAGCTTTCTTT.

The rearrangement uses TRBV13 and TRBJ2-7, with a tentative D call TRBD2 (6 bases). V was trimmed by 5 bases and J by 2 bases, leaving 10 bases between them. The germline CDR1 and CDR2 sequences are PRHDT and FYEKMQ (reference sequence). The CDR3 spans 13 residues. CDR3 sequence: CASSSPSAYEQYF. Written as DNA, the CDR3 is TGTGCCAGCAGCAGTCCTAGCGCCTACGAGCAGTACTTC.

The chain couples TRBV7-9 to TRBJ2-3, with 7 nucleotides matching TRBD2. The CDR3 runs to 17 residues. The V and J ends lost 5 bases and 0 bases, in that order; junction bases with no gene match: 11. Germline values: CDR1 SEHNR, CDR2 FQNEAQ (reference sequence). The CDR3 bases are TGTGCCAGCAGCCCCCCAGATACGCGGGGGAGCACAGATACGCAGTATTTT. The encoded protein is CASSPPDTRGSTDTQYF.

The chain carries TRBV2 and TRBJ2-2, with 13 nucleotides matching TRBD2. After removal of 9 bases from V and 0 bases from J, the junction contained 10 bases not matched to a gene. From germline, CDR1 is SNHLY and CDR2 FYNNEI. This CDR3 comprises 18 residues. The CDR3 reads CASSSGLAGLANTGELFF. The CDR3 DNA is TGTGCCAGTTCCTCGGGACTAGCGGGGTTGGCGAACACCGGGGAGCTGTTTTTT.

The chain employs TRBV18 and TRBJ2-2; a weak D match, TRBD2 (5 bases). V was cut by 6 bases and J by 5 bases, with 10 bases left in between. The CDR3 length is 13 residues. Germline lookup yields CDR1 KGHSH and CDR2 LQKENI. CDR3 amino acids: CASSGRGTGELFF. CDR3 in DNA: TGTGCCAGCTCGGGCCGAGGGACCGGGGAGCTGTTTTTT.

This chain connects TRBV30 to TRBJ2-5; TRBD1 might be the D (6 bases). The CDR3 is made up of 14 amino acids. V lost 4 bases and J 4 bases, leaving 16 bases between the germline ends. The V gene's germline CDR1 is GTSNPN and CDR2 SVGIG (reference sequence). The chain's CDR3 is CAWNKGQPGETQYF. CDR3 DNA: TGTGCCTGGAATAAAGGACAGCCCGGAGAGACCCAGTACTTC. Using reference TRBV30 and TRBJ2-5 for the parts outside the CDR3, the full variable domain is SQTIHQWPATLVQPVGSPLSLECTVEGTSNPNLYWYRQAAGRGLQLLFYSVGIGQISSEVPQNLSASRPQDRQFILSSKKLLLSDSGFYLCAWNKGQPGETQYFGPGTRLLVL.

CDR3 sequence reads: CASPPGQGNYEQYF. Here the CDR3 DNA reads TGTGCCAGTCCACCGGGACAGGGAAACTACGAGCAGTACTTC. V and J are TRBV19 and TRBJ2-7; 9 bases are a match to TRBD1. Unmatched junction bases numbered 8, after V lost 8 bases and J lost 3 bases. CDR1 and CDR2 from the germline V gene are LNHDA and SQIVND (reference sequence). The CDR3 has 14 residues.

CDR3 residues: CASSLALGGPYNEQFF. CDR3 nucleotides: TGCGCCAGCAGCTTGGCGCTCGGGGGGCCCTACAATGAGCAGTTCTTC. This sequence joins TRBV5-1 and TRBJ2-1; tentatively, D is TRBD2 (7 bases). Germline lookup yields CDR1 SGHRS and CDR2 YFSETQ. The V and J ends lost 0 bases and 2 bases respectively, with 12 bases between them. The CDR3 spans 16 residues.